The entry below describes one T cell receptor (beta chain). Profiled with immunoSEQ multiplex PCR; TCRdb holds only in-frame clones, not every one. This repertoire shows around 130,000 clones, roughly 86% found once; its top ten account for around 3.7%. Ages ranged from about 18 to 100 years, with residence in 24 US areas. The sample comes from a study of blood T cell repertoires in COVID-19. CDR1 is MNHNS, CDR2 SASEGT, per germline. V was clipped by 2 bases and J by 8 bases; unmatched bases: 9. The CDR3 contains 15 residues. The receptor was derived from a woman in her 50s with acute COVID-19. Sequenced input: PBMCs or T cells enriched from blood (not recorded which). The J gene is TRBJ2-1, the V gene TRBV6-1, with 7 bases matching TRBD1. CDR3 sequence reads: CASSERTGSMDEQFF. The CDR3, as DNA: TGTGCCAGCAGTGAAAGGACAGGTAGTATGGATGAGCAGTTCTTC.